This section outlines one T cell receptor beta chain sequence together with its context. Its antigen is not yet known. Base-call qualities are not available, and no considerably larger clone is one nucleotide away. The data derive from a study of T cell changes during pregnancy in multiple sclerosis (dated by TCRdb to between 2017 and 2020). Describing the broader study: The study looked at changes in the T cell repertoire across pregnancy in women with multiple sclerosis.

Library construction relied on the immunoSEQ multiplex PCR assay. The immuneACCESS repertoire file appears here via TCRdb, limited to in-frame rearrangements. These files lack a portion of the clones; in checked studies, under half of the deficit traces to unresolved V genes, and the cause of the others is not known. The sample includes around 88,000 clones, with 92% observed a single time. 2% to 3% of the sample is held by the ten biggest clonotypes. Sequenced material: peripheral blood, taken after pregnancy. The receptor comes from a female donor in good health, enrolled as a control in a pregnancy study.

The DNA reads as follows: TGCAGTGCTAACCGGGCCTACGAGCAGTACTTC. This yields the protein CSANRAYEQYF. The sequence joins TRBV20-1 to TRBJ2-7, with the D segment identity uncertain. The CDR3 numbers 11 residues from cysteine through phenylalanine. Just CDR3 DNA is preserved here, 33 bases in frame from base 1. The junction shows trimming of 4 bases on V and 2 bases on J, plus 6 bases between the germline ends. The germline V gene (reference sequence) specifies DFQATT as CDR1 and SNEGSKA as CDR2.